One and the same sample provided the 26 T cell receptor beta chains below, sequenced in a study of human T cells and chemical hapten exposure. TCRdb processed the RACE reads anew with MiXCR; each CDR3 protein has one entry. The table includes around 100,000 distinct CDR3 sequences, 11% detected once. The sample's time point: pre-sensitization, week 0. Treatment reported: therapeutic diphenylcyclopropenone sensitization with weekly scalp DPC. The source material was whole blood, sampled in connection with sensitization to the hapten diphenylcyclopropenone (DPC). All receptors derive from a woman in her sixties or seventies with alopecia areata. Some clones in this sample may be carry-over from other donors' samples.

This clonotype was detected only a few times. The chain carries TRBV20-1 and TRBJ1-1; 7 nucleotides match TRBD1. The CDR3 totals 14 residues. Unmatched junction bases numbered 9, after V lost 5 bases and J lost 3 bases. In germline, CDR1 is DFQATT, CDR2 SNEGSKA (reference sequence). In DNA, the CDR3 is TGCAGTGCTTGGGACAGAGGAGGGGACACTGAAGCTTTCTTT. Translating it yields CSAWDRGGDTEAFF.

This clonotype was counted only a few times. The chain is built from TRBV16 and TRBJ2-7, with D hard to call. The germline V gene has CDR1 KGHSY and CDR2 FQNENV. The germline V and J ends were trimmed by 5 bases and 0 bases, with 17 bases remaining between them. The CDR3 covers 16 residues. CDR3 sequence: CASSSGLGSSSYEQYF. DNA of the CDR3: TGTGCCAGCAGCTCGGGTTTAGGATCGAGCTCCTACGAGCAGTACTTC.

V and J are TRBV29-1 and TRBJ1-2; D remains unclear. V dropped 4 bases and J dropped 5 bases, with 14 bases sitting between them. The CDR3 is 13 residues long. CDR1 and CDR2 (germline): SQVTM, ANQGSEA. CDR3 coding DNA: TGCAGCGTTGGTTATCCGGGTCGGTATGGCTACACCTTC. It encodes CSVGYPGRYGYTF.

V usage is TRBV6-6 and J usage is TRBJ1-1, with D hard to call. This CDR3 spans 13 amino acids. Germline V CDR1 and CDR2: MNHNY, SVGAGI (reference sequence). V was trimmed by 3 bases and J by 4 bases, leaving 9 bases between them. The CDR3 bases are TGTGCCAGCAGTTATACTAGGGTCACTGAAGCTTTCTTT. This translates into CASSYTRVTEAFF.

In this sample, this clonotype turned up many times. This chain joins TRBV2 and TRBJ1-1; D might be TRBD1 (5 bases). In germline, CDR1 is SNHLY, CDR2 FYNNEI. Deletions cut 5 bases from V and 1 base from J, with 8 bases between. CDR3 size: 13 residues. The DNA for the CDR3 is TGTGCCAGCAGTCAGAGGGGGAACACTGAAGCTTTCTTT. Amino acid sequence: CASSQRGNTEAFF.

The sample holds many counts of this clonotype. The chain joins TRBV10-2 to TRBJ1-2, with 7 bases fitting TRBD1. J was trimmed by 8 bases and V by 3 bases; bases with no gene match: 12. This CDR3 spans 15 amino acids. Germline CDR1 is WSHSY and CDR2 is SAAADI. The CDR3 region has the DNA TGCGCCAGCAGTGATCAGGTTTGGACAGGAGCCGGCTACACCTTC. Its protein product is CASSDQVWTGAGYTF.

This clonotype was counted a single time. The V call is TRBV10-3, the J call TRBJ2-3; D not certain. The length of the CDR3 is 12 residues. Trimming removed 2 bases from V and 6 bases from J, with 6 bases in between. Germline values: CDR1 ENHRY, CDR2 SYGVKD. The DNA for the CDR3 is TGTGCCATCAGTGAGGGTGGGGATACGCAGTATTTT. Translated: CAISEGGDTQYF.

This clonotype was observed a handful of times. The rearrangement joins TRBV9 to TRBJ2-1; 11 bases fit TRBD2. The J segment lost 3 bases and the V segment lost 2 bases, leaving 1 base of the junction unmatched. Germline loops: CDR1 SGDLS, CDR2 YYNGEE. The CDR3 is 15 amino acids. This chain's CDR3 is CASSVGLADYNEQFF. The CDR3 DNA follows: TGTGCCAGCAGCGTGGGACTAGCGGACTACAATGAGCAGTTCTTC.

V and J are TRBV4-2 and TRBJ2-5; the D call may be TRBD1 or TRBD2 (5 bases each). This CDR3 is 17 amino acids long. Germline V gene sequence: CDR1 LGHNA, CDR2 YNFKEQ. With 1 base removed from V and 2 bases from J, the gap between germline ends came to 17 bases. CDR3 sequence (DNA): TGTGCCAGCAGCCAAGGGGGGAAAGTAGAGACACAAGAGACCCAGTACTTC. This translates into CASSQGGKVETQETQYF.

This clonotype was picked up many times. The DNA of the CDR3 is TGTGCCAGCAGTGCGGGACTTTACTACGAGCAGTACTTC. Protein: CASSAGLYYEQYF. This rearrangement joins TRBV25-1 to TRBJ2-7, with D perhaps TRBD2 (6 bases). The V gene lost 4 bases and the J gene lost 3 bases, with 10 bases spanning the gap. Per the germline V gene, CDR1 is MGHDK and CDR2 is SYGVNS. The CDR3 totals 13 residues.

This clonotype was counted at least ten times. The genes are TRBV7-3 and TRBJ2-3; 8 bases agree with TRBD2. The CDR3 length is 13 residues. Trimming at V came to 6 bases and at J to 4 bases, leaving 3 bases not matched to a gene. Germline V gene data show CDR1 as SGHTA and CDR2 as FQGTGA. The CDR3: CASRTGGADTQYF. CDR3 bases: TGTGCCAGCAGAACCGGGGGGGCAGATACGCAGTATTTT.

This clonotype was counted ten times or more. V usage is TRBV7-6 and J usage is TRBJ2-1; the D gene is possibly TRBD1 (5 bases). Trimming left V 1 base short and J 6 bases short, with 13 bases between. The CDR3 is made up of 15 amino acids. Germline V gene data show CDR1 as SGHVS and CDR2 as FNYEAQ. CDR3 DNA: TGTGCCAGCAGCTTAGGGGCAGGGCGCTCCAATGAGCAGTTCTTC. Translated: CASSLGAGRSNEQFF.

This clonotype appeared many times. The V and J genes are TRBV10-3 and TRBJ2-5, with TRBD1 as a possible D gene (7 bases). Between the trimmed V and J ends, which lost 6 bases and 5 bases, there was a span of 16 bases. The CDR3 extends over 14 amino acids. Germline values: CDR1 ENHRY, CDR2 SYGVKD. The CDR3 nucleotides are TGTGCCATCAGGGACCGGGACAGCGGGGAGACCCAGTACTTC. It codes for CAIRDRDSGETQYF.

This clonotype was detected only a few times. The chain joins TRBV7-2 to TRBJ2-1; tentative D call: TRBD1 (6 bases). CDR3 size: 15 residues. Germline loops: CDR1 SGHTA, CDR2 FQGNSA. Deletions cut 2 bases from V and 6 bases from J, with 14 bases between. CDR3 in amino acids: CASSLFFRGGNEQFF. CDR3 bases: TGTGCCAGCAGCTTATTTTTCAGGGGTGGCAATGAGCAGTTCTTC.

The table lists this clonotype with many counts. The rearrangement uses TRBV19 and TRBJ2-7; possibly TRBD2 for D (6 bases). This CDR3 is built from 15 residues. Germline assignment: CDR1 LNHDA and CDR2 SQIVND (reference sequence). Trimming cost V 0 bases and J 6 bases, with 15 bases left between them. CDR3 sequence: CASSIDGSEGTEQYF. The CDR3 DNA sequence: TGTGCCAGTAGTATAGACGGATCGGAGGGGACCGAGCAGTACTTC.

The chain combines TRBV20-1 with TRBJ1-5; D perhaps matches TRBD1 (5 bases). Germline V gene data show CDR1 as DFQATT and CDR2 as SNEGSKA (reference sequence). The length of the CDR3 is 14 residues. Trimming took 2 bases from V and 0 from J, leaving 8 bases between them. CDR3 DNA: TGCAGTGCTAGACGGGGGGATAGCAATCAGCCCCAGCATTTT. Translating it yields CSARRGDSNQPQHF.

This clonotype was recorded many times. The chain links TRBV5-8 to TRBJ1-5; D possibly corresponds to TRBD1 (5 bases). Trimming took 4 bases from V and 5 from J, leaving 10 bases between them. The CDR3 is 13 residues long. The germline V gene encodes CDR1 SGHTS and CDR2 YDEGEE. CDR3 protein: CASSVDSYQPQHF. CDR3 nucleotides: TGTGCCAGCAGCGTAGACAGTTATCAGCCCCAGCATTTT.

This clonotype was picked up many times. V usage is TRBV27 and J usage is TRBJ1-5, with D hard to call. Germline loops: CDR1 MNHEY, CDR2 SMNVEV (reference sequence). V dropped 6 bases and J dropped 5 bases, with 11 bases sitting between them. This CDR3 is built from 13 residues. The CDR3 bases are TGTGCCAGCAGCTTCGCGGGCGATCAGCCCCAGCATTTT. It encodes CASSFAGDQPQHF.

At least ten counts were recorded for this clonotype. This chain uses TRBV19 with TRBJ2-7, with 7 bases identical to TRBD1. Germline V gene sequence: CDR1 LNHDA, CDR2 SQIVND (reference sequence). CDR3 length: 16 residues. The V and J ends lost 4 bases and 2 bases, in that order; junction bases with no gene match: 11. The CDR3 DNA reads as TGTGCCAGTAGTACCCAGGCCGGGACAGCCCCCTACGAGCAGTACTTC. It yields the protein CASSTQAGTAPYEQYF.

The table lists this clonotype with a few counts. The genes are TRBV20-1 and TRBJ2-5; D unclear. CDR3 size: 15 residues. Germline V gene lookup returns CDR1 DFQATT and CDR2 SNEGSKA (reference sequence). V was cut by 0 bases and J by 1 base, with 12 bases left in between. As DNA, the CDR3 is TGCAGTGCTAGAGACATGAGCACTGCCCAAGAGACCCAGTACTTC. Protein sequence: CSARDMSTAQETQYF.

This clonotype has a single count. This clone may be a read error of a much larger clone one base away. The V and J genes are TRBV30 and TRBJ2-1, with 10 bases that match TRBD2. The CDR3 extends over 14 amino acids. CDR1 and CDR2 (germline): GTSNPN, SVGIG (reference sequence). This CDR3 reads CTWSELAGTNEQFF. The CDR3 DNA follows: TGTACCTGGAGTGAACTAGCGGGGACTAATGAGCAGTTCTTC.

This clonotype showed up many times. CDR3 in DNA: TGTGCCAGCAGCTTAAGCCAACGGGTTGAATCACCCCTCCACTTT. It codes for CASSLSQRVESPLHF. This chain connects TRBV7-9 to TRBJ1-6; D is unclear. Looked up from germline, CDR1 is SEHNR and CDR2 is FQNEAQ (reference sequence). The CDR3 covers 15 residues. Trimming removed 2 bases at V and 10 bases at J, with 15 bases between.

The chain employs TRBV2 and TRBJ2-3; 8 bases map to TRBD1. Germline trimming cut 9 bases from V and 5 bases from J; bases unmatched to any gene: 22. The V gene's germline CDR1 is SNHLY and CDR2 FYNNEI. This CDR3 has 18 amino acids. CDR3 protein: CASHRDRTTQGGQDTQYF. CDR3 nucleotides: TGTGCCAGTCACCGGGACAGGACAACACAAGGGGGCCAAGATACGCAGTATTTT.

This clonotype has ten or more counts. The chain uses TRBV20-1 and TRBJ1-5; the D gene is possibly TRBD1 (6 bases). This CDR3 has 14 residues. The germline V and J ends were trimmed by 3 bases and 8 bases, with 17 bases remaining between them. The germline V gene has CDR1 DFQATT and CDR2 SNEGSKA (reference sequence). CDR3 sequence (DNA): TGCAGTGCTAGCCCTCGTAAAGGGGGGGAGCCCCAGCATTTT. It is translated as CSASPRKGGEPQHF.

The J gene is TRBJ2-5, the V gene TRBV2; 12 bases fit TRBD2. Germline V gene lookup returns CDR1 SNHLY and CDR2 FYNNEI. Trimming took 5 bases from V and 5 from J; bases not matched to a gene: 6. This CDR3 region has 15 residues. CDR3 region: CASSKTSGGDETQYF. The CDR3 nucleotides are TGTGCCAGCAGTAAGACTAGCGGGGGTGATGAGACCCAGTACTTC.

Only a few counts were recorded for this clonotype. This sequence joins TRBV18 and TRBJ1-1; D not resolved. The CDR3 extends over 14 amino acids. V dropped 3 bases and J dropped 3 bases, with 11 bases sitting between them. Germline lookup yields CDR1 KGHSH and CDR2 LQKENI. In DNA form, the CDR3 reads TGTGCCAGCTCACCGTTGAGAGAGTACACTGAAGCTTTCTTT. Translation gives CASSPLREYTEAFF.